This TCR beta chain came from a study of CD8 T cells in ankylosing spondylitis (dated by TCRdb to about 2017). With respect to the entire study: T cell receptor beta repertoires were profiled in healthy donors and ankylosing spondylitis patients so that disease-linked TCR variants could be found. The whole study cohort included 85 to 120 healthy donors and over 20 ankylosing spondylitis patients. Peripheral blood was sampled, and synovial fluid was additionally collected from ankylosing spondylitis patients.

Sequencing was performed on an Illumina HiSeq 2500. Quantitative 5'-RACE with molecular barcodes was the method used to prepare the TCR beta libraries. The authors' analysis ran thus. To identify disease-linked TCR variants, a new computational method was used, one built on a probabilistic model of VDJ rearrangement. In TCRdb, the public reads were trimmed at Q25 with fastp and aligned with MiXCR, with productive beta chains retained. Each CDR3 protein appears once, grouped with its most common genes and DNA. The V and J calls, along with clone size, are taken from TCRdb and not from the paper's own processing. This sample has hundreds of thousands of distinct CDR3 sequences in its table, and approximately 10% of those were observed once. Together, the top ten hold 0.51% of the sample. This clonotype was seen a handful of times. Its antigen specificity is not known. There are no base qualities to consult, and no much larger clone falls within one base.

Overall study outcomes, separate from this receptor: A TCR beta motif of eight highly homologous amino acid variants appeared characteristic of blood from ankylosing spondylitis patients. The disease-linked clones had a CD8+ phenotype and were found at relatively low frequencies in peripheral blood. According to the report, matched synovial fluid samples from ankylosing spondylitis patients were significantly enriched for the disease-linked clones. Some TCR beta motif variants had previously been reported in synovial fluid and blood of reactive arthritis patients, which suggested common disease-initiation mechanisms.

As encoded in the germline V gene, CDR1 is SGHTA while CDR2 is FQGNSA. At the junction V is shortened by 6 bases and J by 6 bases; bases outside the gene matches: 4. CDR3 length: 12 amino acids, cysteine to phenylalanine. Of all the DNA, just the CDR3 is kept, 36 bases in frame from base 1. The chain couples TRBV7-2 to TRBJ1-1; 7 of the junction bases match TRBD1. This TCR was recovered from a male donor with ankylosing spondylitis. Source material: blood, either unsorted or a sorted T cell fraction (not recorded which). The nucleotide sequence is TGTGCCAGCAGATACAGGGGAGCTGAAGCTTTCTTT. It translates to CASRYRGAEAFF.